These T cell receptor beta chains were read from a single sample in a study of CD8+CD57+ T cells in acquired aplastic anemia. TCRdb re-analysed the reads in MiXCR, keeping a single row per CDR3 protein. This sample carries 250,000 or so distinct CDR3 sequences, approximately 45% of them seen once, and the ten largest clones take 7.8%. Specimen: sorted CD4+, CD8+, or CD8+CD57+ T cells (not recorded which) from PBMCs. The receptors stem from a human donor with aplastic anemia. The CDR3 runs from the conserved cysteine through the conserved F or W. The order of the fields is clone size, V gene, D gene, J gene, CDR3 protein, CDR3 DNA. A D gene is named only where the DNA matches it firmly. Rows may omit the clone size; those that give it use once, few, many or a size class.

size: .
V: TRBV10-1
D: .
J: TRBJ2-7
CDR3: CASSVEWRPEQYF
DNA: TGCGCCAGCAGCGTAGAGTGGCGGCCCGAGCAGTACTTC

size: .
V: TRBV10-1
D: .
J: TRBJ2-1
CDR3: CASSHVGGGNEQFF
DNA: TGCGCCAGCAGTCACGTCGGGGGAGGCAATGAGCAGTTCTTC

size: .
V: TRBV6-1
D: .
J: TRBJ2-5
CDR3: CASSEGPAQEAQYF
DNA: TGCGCCAGCAGTGAAGGGCCAGCACAAGAGGCCCAGTACTTC

size: many
V: TRBV7-3
D: .
J: TRBJ2-7
CDR3: CASTERALEQYF
DNA: TGTGCCAGCACCGAGAGGGCGCTAGAGCAGTACTTC

size: once
V: TRBV24-1
D: TRBD1
J: TRBJ2-7
CDR3: CATRPGTGLLYEQYF
DNA: TGTGCCACCAGACCTGGGACAGGGCTTCTCTACGAGCAGTACTTC

size: .
V: TRBV29-1
D: .
J: TRBJ1-1
CDR3: CSVEGLAEAFF
DNA: TGCAGCGTGGAAGGACTGGCTGAAGCTTTCTTT

size: .
V: TRBV20-1
D: TRBD2
J: TRBJ2-5
CDR3: CSAPPTSGGVETQYF
DNA: TGCAGTGCTCCCCCGACTAGCGGGGGGGTCGAGACCCAGTACTTC

size: .
V: TRBV25-1
D: .
J: TRBJ2-3
CDR3: CASSESRTAWGTQYF
DNA: TGTGCCAGCAGTGAATCCAGGACGGCCTGGGGTACGCAGTATTTT

size: many
V: TRBV5-6
D: .
J: TRBJ1-1
CDR3: CASSVKGQRNTEAFF
DNA: TGTGCCAGCAGCGTCAAAGGACAGAGGAACACTGAAGCTTTCTTT

size: many
V: TRBV7-9
D: TRBD1
J: TRBJ1-1
CDR3: CASSPSTGGALLNTEAFF
DNA: TGTGCCAGCAGCCCTTCGACAGGGGGTGCGCTTTTGAACACTGAAGCTTTCTTT

size: many
V: TRBV10-1
D: TRBD1
J: TRBJ2-2
CDR3: CASSPGQRNTGELFF
DNA: TGCGCCAGCAGCCCGGGACAGAGAAACACCGGGGAGCTGTTTTTT

size: many
V: TRBV20-1
D: .
J: TRBJ2-7
CDR3: CSAREEGGYEQYF
DNA: TGCAGTGCTAGAGAGGAGGGGGGATACGAGCAGTACTTC

size: .
V: TRBV7-9
D: TRBD1
J: TRBJ2-7
CDR3: CASSGTGRAFNEQYF
DNA: TGTGCCAGCAGCGGGACAGGGAGGGCCTTTAACGAGCAGTACTTC

size: many
V: TRBV5-1
D: .
J: TRBJ2-7
CDR3: CASSHEEGYEQYF
DNA: TGCGCCAGCAGCCACGAGGAGGGATACGAGCAGTACTTC

size: few
V: TRBV18
D: .
J: TRBJ2-2
CDR3: CASSPPSATGELFF
DNA: TGTGCCAGCTCACCACCGTCAGCCACCGGGGAGCTGTTTTTT

size: .
V: TRBV29-1
D: .
J: TRBJ1-2
CDR3: CSVTVGDGYTF
DNA: TGCAGCGTCACAGTGGGGGATGGCTACACCTTC

size: once
V: TRBV6-1
D: TRBD1
J: TRBJ2-7
CDR3: CASSDIAGTGGEQYF
DNA: TGTGCCAGCAGTGATATAGCGGGGACAGGGGGTGAGCAGTACTTC

size: few
V: TRBV7-2
D: TRBD1
J: TRBJ2-6
CDR3: CASSSALDRVRANVLTF
DNA: TGTGCCAGCAGCTCCGCCCTGGACAGGGTGAGGGCCAACGTCCTGACTTTC

size: many
V: TRBV29-1
D: .
J: TRBJ1-1
CDR3: CSVVFTTNTEAFF
DNA: TGCAGCGTTGTCTTCACCACTAACACTGAAGCTTTCTTT

size: once
V: TRBV19
D: TRBD2
J: TRBJ2-5
CDR3: CASSPRGGRGLGETQYF
DNA: TGTGCCAGCAGCCCCCGGGGGGGGCGCGGATTAGGGGAGACCCAGTACTTC

size: few
V: TRBV29-1
D: .
J: TRBJ2-7
CDR3: CSVGQSYEQYF
DNA: TGCAGCGTTGGACAGTCTTACGAGCAGTACTTC

size: few
V: TRBV14
D: .
J: TRBJ2-3
CDR3: CASSPTSRATDTQYF
DNA: TGTGCCAGCAGCCCGACTAGTAGGGCCACAGATACGCAGTATTTT

size: many
V: TRBV13
D: .
J: TRBJ1-6
CDR3: CASSLNSRPPLHF
DNA: TGTGCCAGCAGCTTAAACTCACGGCCACCCCTCCACTTT

size: few
V: TRBV7-8
D: .
J: TRBJ2-7
CDR3: CASSAGPYEQYF
DNA: TGTGCCAGCAGCGCGGGTCCTTACGAGCAGTACTTC

size: .
V: TRBV11-2
D: TRBD2
J: TRBJ2-5
CDR3: CASSFSGRGETQYF
DNA: TGTGCCAGCAGCTTTTCAGGGAGGGGAGAGACCCAGTACTTC

size: many
V: TRBV14
D: .
J: TRBJ1-2
CDR3: CASSQDLRVNNYGYTF
DNA: TGTGCCAGCAGCCAAGATCTCCGCGTCAATAACTATGGCTACACCTTC

size: many
V: TRBV9
D: .
J: TRBJ2-1
CDR3: CASSAYLGEQFF
DNA: TGTGCCAGCAGCGCATATCTCGGTGAGCAGTTCTTC

size: many
V: TRBV15
D: TRBD1
J: TRBJ1-2
CDR3: CATSRDRSRGNGYTF
DNA: TGTGCCACCAGCAGAGATCGATCCAGGGGGAATGGCTACACCTTC

size: many
V: TRBV4-3
D: TRBD1
J: TRBJ2-5
CDR3: CASSPGQGKQETQYF
DNA: TGCGCCAGCAGCCCGGGACAGGGTAAACAAGAGACCCAGTACTTC

size: many
V: TRBV7-9
D: TRBD2
J: TRBJ2-2
CDR3: CASSLFGTSGTNTGELFF
DNA: TGTGCCAGCAGCTTATTCGGGACTAGCGGGACGAACACCGGGGAGCTGTTTTTT